Listed below are T cell receptor beta chains from one sample, sequenced in a study of Ad26.COV2.S vaccination and SARS-CoV-2 variants. TCRdb's copy holds only in-frame clones and misses some; the assay was immunoSEQ multiplex PCR. The table shows approximately 300,000 clones, with about 82% occurring only once. Sequenced material: peripheral blood, taken in a trial of Ad26.COV2.S vaccine versus placebo. These TCRs come from a person between 18 and 59 years old who received the Ad26.COV2.S COVID-19 vaccine or a placebo. The CDR3 runs from the conserved cysteine through the conserved F or W. A D gene is named only where the DNA matches it firmly. Not every row has a clone size; where given, it reads once, few, many or a size class.

>TRBJ2-1|.|.|TRBV24-1|13
TGTGCCACCAGTCCCCAAGGGGGCAATGAGCAGTTCTTC
CATSPQGGNEQFF
>TRBJ2-2|.|.|TRBV6-2/TRBV6-3|12
TGTGCCAGCAGTTTCGGCTCCGGGGAGCTGTTTTTT
CASSFGSGELFF
>TRBJ2-2|.|.|TRBV5-1|16
TGCGCCAGCAGCTTGCTTGGGGCTCCGGACACCGGGGAGCTGTTTTTT
CASSLLGAPDTGELFF
>TRBJ1-2|.|many|TRBV4-1|17
TGCGCCAGCAGTAAAATCGTTCCGGGGCAGGAGACCTATGGCTACACCTTC
CASSKIVPGQETYGYTF
>TRBJ2-5|.|.|TRBV5-1|15
TGCGCCAGCAGCTTGGGAGGGGTACAGGCAGAGACCCAGTACTTC
CASSLGGVQAETQYF
>TRBJ1-3|.|once|TRBV2|14
TGTGCCAGCACAGACTCGGGGACGGGAAACACCATATATTTT
CASTDSGTGNTIYF
>TRBJ1-4|.|.|TRBV19|15
TGTGCCAGTAGTCAAGACTGGACGTGGGGTGAAAAACTGTTTTTT
CASSQDWTWGEKLFF
>TRBJ1-2|TRBD1|.|TRBV9|15
TGTGCCAGCAGCCCCCGCGCGACAGGGATCTATGGCTACACCTTC
CASSPRATGIYGYTF
>TRBJ1-4|.|.|TRBV6-6|11
TGTGCAAGCGCAACTAATGAAAAACTGTTTTTT
CASATNEKLFF
>TRBJ2-7|TRBD2|.|TRBV7-3|15
TGTGCCAGCAGCTTATTACCGGGGGGCTCCTACGAGCAGTACTTC
CASSLLPGGSYEQYF
>TRBJ2-7|.|.|TRBV5-6|13
TGTGCCAGCAGCTTGGGCAGGTCGGACGAGCAGTACTTC
CASSLGRSDEQYF
>TRBJ2-6|.|.|TRBV29-1|17
TGCAGCGTTGGACTGATCGGTACGGGAGCTGGGGCCAACGTCCTGACTTTC
CSVGLIGTGAGANVLTF